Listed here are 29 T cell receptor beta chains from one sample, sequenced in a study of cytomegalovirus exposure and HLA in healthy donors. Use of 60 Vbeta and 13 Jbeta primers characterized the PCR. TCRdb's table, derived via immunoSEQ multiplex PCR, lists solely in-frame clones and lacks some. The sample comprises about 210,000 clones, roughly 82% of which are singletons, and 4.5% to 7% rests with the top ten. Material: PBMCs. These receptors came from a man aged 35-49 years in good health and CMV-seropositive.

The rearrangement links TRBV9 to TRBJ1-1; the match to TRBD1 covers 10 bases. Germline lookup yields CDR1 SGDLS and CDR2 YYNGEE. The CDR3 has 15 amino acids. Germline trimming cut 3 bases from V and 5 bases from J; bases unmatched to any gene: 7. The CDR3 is CASSGRTGGRTEAFF. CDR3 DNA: TGTGCCAGCAGCGGGAGGACAGGGGGTAGGACTGAAGCTTTCTTT.

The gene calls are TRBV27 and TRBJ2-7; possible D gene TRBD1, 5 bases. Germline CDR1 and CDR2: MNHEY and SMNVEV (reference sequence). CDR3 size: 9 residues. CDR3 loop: CADGPGPFV. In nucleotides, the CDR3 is TGTGCCGACGGGCCAGGGCCCTTCGTC.

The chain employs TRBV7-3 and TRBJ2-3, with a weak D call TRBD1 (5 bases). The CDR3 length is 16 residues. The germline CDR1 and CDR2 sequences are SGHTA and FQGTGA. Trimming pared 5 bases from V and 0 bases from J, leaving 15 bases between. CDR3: CASSPHQGLSTDTQYF. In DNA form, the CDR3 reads TGTGCCAGCAGCCCCCACCAGGGCCTCAGCACAGATACGCAGTATTTT. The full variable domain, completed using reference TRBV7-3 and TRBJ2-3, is GAGVSQTPSNKVTEKGKYVELRCDPISGHTALYWYRQSLGQGPEFLIYFQGTGAADDSGLPNDRFFAVRPEGSVSTLKIQRTERGDSAVYLCASSPHQGLSTDTQYFGPGTRLTVL.

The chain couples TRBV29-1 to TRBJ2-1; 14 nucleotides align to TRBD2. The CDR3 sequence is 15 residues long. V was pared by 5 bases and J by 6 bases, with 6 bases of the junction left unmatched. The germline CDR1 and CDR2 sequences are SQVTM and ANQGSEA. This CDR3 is CSVRAGTSGSNEQFF. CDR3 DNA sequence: TGCAGCGTTCGAGCCGGGACTAGCGGGAGCAATGAGCAGTTCTTC.

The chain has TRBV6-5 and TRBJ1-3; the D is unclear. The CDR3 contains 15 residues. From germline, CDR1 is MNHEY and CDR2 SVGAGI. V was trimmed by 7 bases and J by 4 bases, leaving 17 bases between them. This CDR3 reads CASTSQRPGGNTIYF. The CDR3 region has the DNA TGTGCCAGCACTTCACAGAGACCCGGCGGAAACACCATATATTTT.

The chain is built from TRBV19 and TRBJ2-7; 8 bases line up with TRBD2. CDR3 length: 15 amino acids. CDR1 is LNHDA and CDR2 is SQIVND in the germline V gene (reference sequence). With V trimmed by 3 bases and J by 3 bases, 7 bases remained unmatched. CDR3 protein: CASSIAGGGIYEQYV. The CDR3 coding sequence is TGTGCCAGTAGTATTGCGGGGGGCGGTATCTACGAGCAGTACGTC.

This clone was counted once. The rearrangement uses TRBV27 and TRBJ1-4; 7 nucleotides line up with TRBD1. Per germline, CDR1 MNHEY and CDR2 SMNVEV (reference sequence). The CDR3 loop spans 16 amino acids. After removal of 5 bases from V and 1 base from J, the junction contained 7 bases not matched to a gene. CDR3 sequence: CASSHRDSKTNEKLFF. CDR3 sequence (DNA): TGTGCCAGCAGTCACCGGGACAGCAAAACTAATGAAAAACTGTTTTTT. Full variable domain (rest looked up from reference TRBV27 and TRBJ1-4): EAQVTQNPRYLITVTGKKLTVTCSQNMNHEYMSWYRQDPGLGLRQIYYSMNVEVTDKGDVPEGYKVSRKEKRNFPLILESPSPNQTSLYFCASSHRDSKTNEKLFFGSGTQLSVL.

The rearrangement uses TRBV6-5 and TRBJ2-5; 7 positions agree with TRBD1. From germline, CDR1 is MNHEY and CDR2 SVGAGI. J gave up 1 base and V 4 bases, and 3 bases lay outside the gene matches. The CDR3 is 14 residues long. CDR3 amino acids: CASSSGTVQETQYF. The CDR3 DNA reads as TGTGCCAGCAGTTCCGGGACAGTCCAAGAGACCCAGTACTTC.

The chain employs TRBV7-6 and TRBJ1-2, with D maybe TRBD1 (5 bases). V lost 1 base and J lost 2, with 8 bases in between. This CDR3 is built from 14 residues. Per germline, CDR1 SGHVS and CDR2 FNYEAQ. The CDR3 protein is CASSLGGGNYGYTF. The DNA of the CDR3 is TGTGCCAGCAGCTTAGGGGGGGGAAACTATGGCTACACCTTC.

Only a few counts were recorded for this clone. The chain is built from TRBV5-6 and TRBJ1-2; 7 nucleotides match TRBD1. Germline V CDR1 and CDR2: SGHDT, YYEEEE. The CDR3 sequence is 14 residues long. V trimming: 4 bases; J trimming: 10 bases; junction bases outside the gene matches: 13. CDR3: CASSPGQEYPPYTF. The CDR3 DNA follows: TGTGCCAGCAGCCCTGGACAGGAATACCCTCCCTACACCTTC. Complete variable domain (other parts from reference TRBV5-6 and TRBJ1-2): DAGVTQSPTHLIKTRGQQVTLRCSPKSGHDTVSWYQQALGQGPQFIFQYYEEEERQRGNFPDRFSGHQFPNYSSELNVNALLLGDSALYLCASSPGQEYPPYTFGSGTRLTVV.

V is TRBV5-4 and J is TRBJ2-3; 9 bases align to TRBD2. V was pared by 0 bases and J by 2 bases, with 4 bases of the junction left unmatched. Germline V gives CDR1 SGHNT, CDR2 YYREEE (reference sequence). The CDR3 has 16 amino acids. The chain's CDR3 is CASSLEVAGDTDTQYF. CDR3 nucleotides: TGTGCCAGCAGCTTGGAGGTAGCGGGAGACACAGATACGCAGTATTTT.

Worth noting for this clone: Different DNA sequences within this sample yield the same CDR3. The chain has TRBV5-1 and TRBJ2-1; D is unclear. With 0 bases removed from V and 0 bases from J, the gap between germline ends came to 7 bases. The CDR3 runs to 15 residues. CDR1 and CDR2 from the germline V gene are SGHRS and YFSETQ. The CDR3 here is CASSLGGSSYNEQFF. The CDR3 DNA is TGCGCCAGCAGCTTGGGCGGTAGCTCCTACAATGAGCAGTTCTTC.

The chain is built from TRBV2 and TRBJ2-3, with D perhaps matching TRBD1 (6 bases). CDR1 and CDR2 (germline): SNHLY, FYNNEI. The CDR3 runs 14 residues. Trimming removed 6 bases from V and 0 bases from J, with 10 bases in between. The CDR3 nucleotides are TGTGCCAGCAGGTGGACAGCTAGCACAGATACGCAGTATTTT. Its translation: CASRWTASTDTQYF.

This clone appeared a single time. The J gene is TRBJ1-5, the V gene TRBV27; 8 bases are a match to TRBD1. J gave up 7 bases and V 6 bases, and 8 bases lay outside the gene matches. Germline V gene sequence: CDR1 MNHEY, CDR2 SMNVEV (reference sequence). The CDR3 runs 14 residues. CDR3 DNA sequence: TGTGCCAGCAGCCCGAGGACAGGGTTACAGCCCCAGCATTTT. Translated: CASSPRTGLQPQHF.

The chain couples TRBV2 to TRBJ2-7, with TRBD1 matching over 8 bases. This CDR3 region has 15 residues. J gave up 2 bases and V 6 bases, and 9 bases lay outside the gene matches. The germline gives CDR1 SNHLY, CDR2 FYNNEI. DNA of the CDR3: TGTGCCAGCAGGTTAAACAGGGGGAGCCCCTACGAGCAGTACTTC. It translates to CASRLNRGSPYEQYF.

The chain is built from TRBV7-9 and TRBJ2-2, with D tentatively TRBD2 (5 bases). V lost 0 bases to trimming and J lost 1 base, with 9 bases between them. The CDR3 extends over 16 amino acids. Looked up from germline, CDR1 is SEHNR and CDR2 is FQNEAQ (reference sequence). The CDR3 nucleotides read TGTGCCAGCAGCTTAGCGTCTCGGGAGAACACCGGGGAGCTGTTTTTT. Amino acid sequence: CASSLASRENTGELFF.

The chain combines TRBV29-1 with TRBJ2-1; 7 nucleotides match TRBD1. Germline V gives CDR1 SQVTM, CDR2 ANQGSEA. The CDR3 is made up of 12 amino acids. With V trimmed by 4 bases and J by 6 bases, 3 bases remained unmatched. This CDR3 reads CSVVAGGNEQFF. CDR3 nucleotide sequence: TGCAGCGTTGTTGCAGGGGGCAATGAGCAGTTCTTC.

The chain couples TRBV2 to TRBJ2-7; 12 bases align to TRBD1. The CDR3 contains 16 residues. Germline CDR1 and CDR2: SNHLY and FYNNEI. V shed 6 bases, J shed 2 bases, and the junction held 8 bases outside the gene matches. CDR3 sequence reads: CASSPGTGGNPYEQYF. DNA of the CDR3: TGTGCCAGCAGCCCCGGGACAGGGGGCAACCCCTACGAGCAGTACTTC.

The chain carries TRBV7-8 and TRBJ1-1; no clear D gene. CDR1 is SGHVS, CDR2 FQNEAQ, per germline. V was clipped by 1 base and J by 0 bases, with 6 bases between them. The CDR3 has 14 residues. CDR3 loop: CASSLGRMNTEAFF. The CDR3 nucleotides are TGTGCCAGCAGCTTAGGGCGGATGAACACTGAAGCTTTCTTT.

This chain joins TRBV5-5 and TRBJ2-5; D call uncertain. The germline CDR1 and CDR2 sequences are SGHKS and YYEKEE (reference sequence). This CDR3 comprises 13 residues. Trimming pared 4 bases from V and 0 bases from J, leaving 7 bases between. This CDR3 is CASSRRYQETQYF. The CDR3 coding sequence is TGTGCCAGCAGCCGCAGGTACCAAGAGACCCAGTACTTC.

The CDR3, as DNA: TGTGCCAGCAGCCCCGGGACTAGCGGGCCCTACAATGAGCAGTTCTTC. Residues: CASSPGTSGPYNEQFF. The V and J genes are TRBV5-8 and TRBJ2-1, with 12 bases that match TRBD2. The CDR3 length is 16 residues. Germline V gene lookup returns CDR1 SGHTS and CDR2 YDEGEE. The junction had 4 bases not matched to a gene; V was cut back by 4 bases and J by 2 bases.

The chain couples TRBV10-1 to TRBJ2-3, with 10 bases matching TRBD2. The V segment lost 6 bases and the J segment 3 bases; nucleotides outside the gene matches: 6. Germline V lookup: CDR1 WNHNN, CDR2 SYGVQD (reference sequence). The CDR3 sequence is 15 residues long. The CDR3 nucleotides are TGCGCCAGCAGGGCCGGGACTAGCGTTACAGATACGCAGTATTTT. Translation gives CASRAGTSVTDTQYF.

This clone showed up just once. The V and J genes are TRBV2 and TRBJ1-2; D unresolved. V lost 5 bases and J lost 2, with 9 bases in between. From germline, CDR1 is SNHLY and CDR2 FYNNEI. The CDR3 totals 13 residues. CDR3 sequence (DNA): TGTGCCAGCAGTCCAGACATCAACTATGGCTACACCTTC. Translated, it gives CASSPDINYGYTF.

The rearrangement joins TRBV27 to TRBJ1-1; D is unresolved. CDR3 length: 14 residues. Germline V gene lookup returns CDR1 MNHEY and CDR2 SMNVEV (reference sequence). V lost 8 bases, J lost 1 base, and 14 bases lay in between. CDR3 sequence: CASAHGNRNTEAFF. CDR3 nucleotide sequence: TGTGCCAGCGCCCACGGAAACAGGAACACTGAAGCTTTCTTT.

CDR3 sequence (DNA): TGTGCCAGCAGTGACTTGACTAGCGTTAACACCGGGGAGCTGTTTTTT. Encoded protein: CASSDLTSVNTGELFF. The chain uses TRBV6-1 and TRBJ2-2; 8 bases line up with TRBD2. The J segment lost 2 bases and the V segment lost 3 bases, leaving 5 bases of the junction unmatched. CDR3 length equals 16 residues. Germline CDR1 reads MNHNS; CDR2 reads SASEGT.

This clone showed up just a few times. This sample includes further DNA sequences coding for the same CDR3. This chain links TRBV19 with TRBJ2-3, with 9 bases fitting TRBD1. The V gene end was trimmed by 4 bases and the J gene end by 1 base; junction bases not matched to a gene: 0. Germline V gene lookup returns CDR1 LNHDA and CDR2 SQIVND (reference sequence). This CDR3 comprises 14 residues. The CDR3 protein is CASSRDRGTDTQYF. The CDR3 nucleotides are TGTGCCAGTAGTAGGGACAGGGGCACAGATACGCAGTATTTT.

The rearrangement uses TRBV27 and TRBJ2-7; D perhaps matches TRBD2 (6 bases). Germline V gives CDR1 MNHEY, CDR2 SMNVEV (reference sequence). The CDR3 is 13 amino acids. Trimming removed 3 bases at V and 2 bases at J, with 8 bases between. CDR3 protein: CASSLEGAYEQYF. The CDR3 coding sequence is TGTGCCAGCAGTTTGGAGGGAGCCTACGAGCAGTACTTC.

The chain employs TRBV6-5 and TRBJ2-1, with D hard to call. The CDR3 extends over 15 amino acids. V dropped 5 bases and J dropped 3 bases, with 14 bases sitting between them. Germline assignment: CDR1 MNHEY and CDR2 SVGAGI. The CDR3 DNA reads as TGTGCCAGCAGTCCTTTTAGCACCCTCTACAATGAGCAGTTCTTC. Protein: CASSPFSTLYNEQFF.

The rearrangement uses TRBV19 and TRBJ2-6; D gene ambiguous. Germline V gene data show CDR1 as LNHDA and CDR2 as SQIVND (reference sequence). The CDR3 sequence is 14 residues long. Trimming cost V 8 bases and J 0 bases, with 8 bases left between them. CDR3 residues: CASQRYSGANVLTF. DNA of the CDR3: TGTGCCAGTCAGCGTTACTCTGGGGCCAACGTCCTGACTTTC.